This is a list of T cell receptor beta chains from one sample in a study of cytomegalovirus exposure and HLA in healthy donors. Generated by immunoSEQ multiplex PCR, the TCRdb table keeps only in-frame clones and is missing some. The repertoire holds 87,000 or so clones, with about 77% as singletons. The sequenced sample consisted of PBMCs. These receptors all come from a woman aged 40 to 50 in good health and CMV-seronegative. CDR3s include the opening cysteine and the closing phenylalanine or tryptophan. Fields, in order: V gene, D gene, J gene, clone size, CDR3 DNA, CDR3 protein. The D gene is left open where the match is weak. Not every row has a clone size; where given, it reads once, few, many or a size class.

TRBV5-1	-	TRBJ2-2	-	TGCGCCAGCAGTTCAGGGGCCGGGAACACCGGGGAGCTGTTTTTT	CASSSGAGNTGELFF
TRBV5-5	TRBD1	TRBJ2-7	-	TGTGCCAGCAGCTTGGCCTGGGACAGGGCATCCTACGAGCAGTACTTC	CASSLAWDRASYEQYF
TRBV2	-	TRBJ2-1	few	TGTGCCAGAGAGACTCTACAGGCAGCGAGAAGTGGGGAGCAGTTCTTC	CARETLQAARSGEQFF
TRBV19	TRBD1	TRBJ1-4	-	TGTGCCAGCGTCCCGGGACAGCGGCTCGGTAATGAAAAACTGTTTTTT	CASVPGQRLGNEKLFF
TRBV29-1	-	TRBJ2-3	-	TGCAGCGTTGACCGGGGGGCAGGTCCGAATACGCAGTATTTT	CSVDRGAGPNTQYF
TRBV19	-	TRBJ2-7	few	TGTGCCAGTAGTCGAGGTGAGGCCTACGAGCAGTACTTC	CASSRGEAYEQYF
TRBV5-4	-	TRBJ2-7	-	TGTGCCAGCAGTGTGCGGGGGCCATCCTACGAGCAGTACTTC	CASSVRGPSYEQYF
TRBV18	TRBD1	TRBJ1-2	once	TGTGCCAGCTCACGACTTCATTTACCGGGACAGGAGCCTACTAACTATGGCTACACCTTC	CASSRLHLPGQEPTNYGYTF
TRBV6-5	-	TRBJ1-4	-	TGTGCCAGCGCTACCGGGGGCGGGGGTGGTGAAAAACTGTTTTTT	CASATGGGGGEKLFF
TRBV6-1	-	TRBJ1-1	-	TGTGCCAGCAGTTTCATCGGGGGGACCAATGAAGCTTTCTTT	CASSFIGGTNEAFF
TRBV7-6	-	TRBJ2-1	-	TGTGCCAGCAGCTTAACAGGGAGCTCCTACAATGAGCAGTTCTTC	CASSLTGSSYNEQFF
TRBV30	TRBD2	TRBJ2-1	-	TGTGCCTGGGTCAAAAGTAGGGTCAGGACTAGCGGAATCAATGAGCAGTTCTTC	CAWVKSRVRTSGINEQFF
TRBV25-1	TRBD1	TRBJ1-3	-	TGTGCCAGCAGTGATGTAGACAGGGGGGGAAACACCATATATTTT	CASSDVDRGGNTIYF
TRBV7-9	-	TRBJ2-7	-	TGTGCCAGCAGCTTATCGGCAGGCACCTACGAGCAGTACTTC	CASSLSAGTYEQYF
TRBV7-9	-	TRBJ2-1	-	TGTGCCAGCAGCTACGAGGATGAGCAGTTCTTC	CASSYEDEQFF
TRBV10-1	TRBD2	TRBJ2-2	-	TGCGCCAGCAGCTTGGGACTAAACACCGGGGAGCTGTTTTTT	CASSLGLNTGELFF
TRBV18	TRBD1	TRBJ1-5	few	TGTGCCAGCTCACACGGGACAGGTTACAATCAGCCCCAGCATTTT	CASSHGTGYNQPQHF
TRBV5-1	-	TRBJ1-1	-	TGCGCCAGCAGCTTATCCTCGGAGGGATACACTGAAGCTTTCTTT	CASSLSSEGYTEAFF
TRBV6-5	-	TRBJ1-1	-	TGTGCCAGCAGACTGGCCCAGGGGCGTACTGAAGCTTTCTTT	CASRLAQGRTEAFF
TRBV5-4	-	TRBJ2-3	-	TGTGCCAGCAGCTTGTTGGGGGGGGCCACAGATACGCAGTATTTT	CASSLLGGATDTQYF
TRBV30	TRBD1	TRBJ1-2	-	TGTGCCTGGAGTGTAAGGGGGCAGGGTGGCTACACCTTC	CAWSVRGQGGYTF
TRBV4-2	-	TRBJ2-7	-	TGTGCCAGCAGCCAAGATCTCGTGACATCCTCCTACGAGCAGTACTTC	CASSQDLVTSSYEQYF
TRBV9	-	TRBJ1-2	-	TGTGCCAGCAGCCCCATTCTCGGGGGTGGCTACACCTTC	CASSPILGGGYTF
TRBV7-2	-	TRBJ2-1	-	TGTGCCAGCAGCTCGATAGGCGGGGTGAGCTCCTACAATGAGCAGTTCTTC	CASSSIGGVSSYNEQFF
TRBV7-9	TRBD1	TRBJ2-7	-	TGTGCCAGCAGCTTAGCCGGGACAGCTAGACCTGCGGAGCAGTACTTC	CASSLAGTARPAEQYF
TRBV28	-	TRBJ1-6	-	TGTGCCAGCAGTTTATTAGCAGGGACCAGGGGTTCACCCCTCCACTTT	CASSLLAGTRGSPLHF
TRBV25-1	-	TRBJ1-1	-	TGTGCCAGCAGTGATGCTATGGAGGCTTTCTTT	CASSDAMEAFF
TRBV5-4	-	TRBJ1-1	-	TGTGCCAGTGCCCAGGCAAACACTGAAGCTTTCTTT	CASAQANTEAFF
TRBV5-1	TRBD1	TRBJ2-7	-	TGCGCCAGCAGCAAGGGACAGGGGAGCTCCTACGAGCAGTACTTC	CASSKGQGSSYEQYF
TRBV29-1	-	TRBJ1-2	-	TGCAGCGTTGAAGGGCACAGGAACTATGGCTACACCTTC	CSVEGHRNYGYTF
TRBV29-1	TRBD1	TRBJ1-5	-	TGCAGCGTGGCCCTGGGACAGGGCCCTCAGCCCCAGCATTTT	CSVALGQGPQPQHF
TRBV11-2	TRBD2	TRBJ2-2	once	TGTGCCAGCAGCCCACCGGGACTAGCGAGAGGCGGGGAGCTGTTTTTT	CASSPPGLARGGELFF